This T cell receptor beta chain is drawn from a study of technical replicates of blood from several donors. TCRdb's copy holds only in-frame clones and misses some; the assay was immunoSEQ multiplex PCR. The table lists about 100,000 clones, roughly 95% of them singletons. This CDR3 region has 13 residues. Trimming left V 3 bases short and J 5 bases short, with 10 bases between. CDR1 and CDR2 (germline): LNHDA, SQIVND (reference sequence). The genes are TRBV19 and TRBJ2-5; possible D gene TRBD2, 6 bases. Sequencing was carried out using T cells isolated from PBMCs. The sequence was collected from a human donor in good health. CDR3 protein: CASSIGGEETQYF. In DNA, the CDR3 is TGTGCCAGTAGTATTGGCGGGGAGGAGACCCAGTACTTC.